Detailed here is one T cell receptor (beta chain). Clones were read by immunoSEQ multiplex PCR, and TCRdb kept only the in-frame ones, dropping some. The table records around 44,000 clones, 77% of them present only once. The source of the sample is a study of radiotherapy plus CTLA-4 blockade in lung cancer. Germline assignment: CDR1 MNHEY and CDR2 SVGAGI. The ends lost 2 bases at V and 10 bases at J; junction bases unmatched: 9. CDR3 length: 15 amino acids. The rearrangement links TRBV6-5 to TRBJ1-4; 8 positions match TRBD1. Sequencing was performed on peripheral blood, taken from a patient treated with radiotherapy plus ipilimumab. The TCR was taken from a human donor with non-small cell lung cancer whose response to radiotherapy plus ipilimumab could not be evaluated. This CDR3 is CASSYRLTGVGKLFF. CDR3 DNA: TGTGCCAGCAGTTACCGTTTGACAGGGGTAGGAAAACTGTTTTTT.